The TCR beta chain described here comes from a study of Ad26.COV2.S vaccination and SARS-CoV-2 variants. The wider study: Vaccine-arm donor from the placebo-controlled COV1001 Ad26.COV2.S trial. Doses of Ad26.COV2.S were injected into muscle once or twice, 56 days apart.

Treatment here: around 19 received Ad26.COV2.S at low or high dose, single or two shots; five or six received placebo; per-sample allocation not given. All samples were drawn on day 63, counting from the first vaccine or placebo injection. As for this clone: Its antigen is undetermined.

The assay was immunoSEQ multiplex PCR, and TCRdb's table has in-frame clones only and misses some. The sample includes about 350,000 clones, roughly 85% of them seen just once. Findings and caveats of the study: Estimates derived from TCR breadth and depth analyses may have underestimated total T cell responses. Ad26.COV2.S recipients had broader spike-specific TCRs (P = 0.0014).

The CDR3 extends over 13 amino acids. Germline V gene data show CDR1 as SGHRS and CDR2 as YFSETQ. V gave up 2 bases and J gave up 0 bases, with 5 bases separating them. The chain links TRBV5-1 to TRBJ1-2; no definite D call. The source was peripheral blood, collected in a trial of Ad26.COV2.S vaccine versus placebo. This TCR was sampled from a person aged 18-65 years who received the Ad26.COV2.S COVID-19 vaccine or a placebo. The CDR3 sequence is CASSFPTNYGYTF. The CDR3 DNA reads TGCGCCAGCAGCTTCCCTACTAACTATGGCTACACCTTC.